These 15 T cell receptor beta chains originate from one sample sequenced in a study of T cells in Graves' hyperthyroidism and ophthalmopathy. It was RNA transcripts that yielded the amplified TCR beta CDR3 regions. During a first-round RT-PCR of the TCR CDR3, the HTBI primer set was used. From the multiplex PCR reads, TCRdb called clonotypes with MiXCR, one entry per CDR3 protein. This sample has some 270,000 distinct CDR3 sequences, with roughly an eighth found just once. Sequencing used blood. These receptors originate from a woman aged 40 to 55 with Graves' hyperthyroidism.

The V call is TRBV5-6, the J call TRBJ2-5; weak D call: TRBD2 (5 bases). The CDR3 spans 16 residues. Germline V lookup: CDR1 SGHDT, CDR2 YYEEEE. V lost 3 bases and J 2 bases, leaving 17 bases between the germline ends. CDR3 nucleotides: TGTGCCAGCAGCTACTCCGTACAGCGGACGCAAGAGACCCAGTACTTC. Translated, it gives CASSYSVQRTQETQYF.

This clonotype was recorded many times. The junction departs from germline at one end; a sequencing error may be responsible. This rearrangement joins TRBV28 to TRBJ2-5; 13 bases fit TRBD2. This CDR3 is 14 amino acids long. CDR1 MDHEN and CDR2 SYDVKM come from the germline V gene. The CDR3 loop reads CASRTSGSQEAQYF. The CDR3 DNA follows: TGTGCCAGTAGGACTAGCGGGAGTCAAGAGGCCCAGTACTTC.

V usage is TRBV4-1 and J usage is TRBJ1-6, with TRBD1 matching over 8 bases. Losses at the gene ends were 4 bases for V and 2 bases for J; bases not matched to a gene: 4. Germline assignment: CDR1 MGHRA and CDR2 YSYEKL. The CDR3 spans 16 residues. The CDR3 region has the DNA TGCGCCAGCAGCCCACCGACAGGGGCCTATAATTCACCCCTCCACTTT. Amino acids: CASSPPTGAYNSPLHF.

V is TRBV18 and J is TRBJ2-7; TRBD1 aligns across 10 bases. Germline V lookup: CDR1 KGHSH, CDR2 LQKENI. The CDR3 runs 15 residues. Losses at the gene ends were 5 bases for V and 6 bases for J; bases not matched to a gene: 10. The CDR3 nucleotides are TGTGCCAGCTCATACGCCCCGGGACAGGGGTCCGAGCAGTACTTC. This encodes CASSYAPGQGSEQYF.

This clonotype was seen many times. The rearrangement joins TRBV28 to TRBJ2-2, with TRBD2 matching 15 bases. The CDR3 spans 22 residues. V lost 5 bases and J lost 5; bases outside the gene matches: 21. CDR1 is MDHEN and CDR2 is SYDVKM in the germline V gene. The chain's CDR3 is CASSARTGTSGRRTPGTGELFF. The CDR3 DNA reads as TGTGCCAGCAGTGCCCGGACCGGGACTAGCGGGAGGCGAACACCGGGGACCGGGGAGCTGTTTTTT.

This clonotype was seen once. The chain uses TRBV20-1 and TRBJ2-1; D is unresolved. The germline V gene has CDR1 DFQATT and CDR2 SNEGSKA (reference sequence). The CDR3 contains 11 residues. V lost 2 bases and J lost 3, with 2 bases in between. The CDR3 loop is CSARIYNEQFF. The CDR3 DNA reads TGCAGTGCTAGAATCTACAATGAGCAGTTCTTC.

The chain combines TRBV19 with TRBJ1-1; 8 nucleotides agree with TRBD1. V shed 7 bases, J shed 4 bases, and the junction held 8 bases outside the gene matches. The CDR3 extends over 14 amino acids. Germline values: CDR1 LNHDA, CDR2 SQIVND (reference sequence). This CDR3 reads CASNLQGAGTEAFF. The CDR3 DNA reads TGTGCCAGTAATTTGCAGGGGGCTGGCACTGAAGCTTTCTTT.

This clonotype showed up just a few times. V usage is TRBV10-3 and J usage is TRBJ2-7, with 8 nucleotides matching TRBD1. With V trimmed by 10 bases and J by 2 bases, 7 bases remained unmatched. CDR1 is ENHRY and CDR2 is SYGVKD in the germline V gene. This CDR3 is built from 13 residues. CDR3 loop: CASFSGGTYEQYF. In nucleotides, the CDR3 is TGTGCCAGCTTTTCAGGGGGCACCTACGAGCAGTACTTC.

Many counts were recorded for this clonotype. The genes are TRBV7-8 and TRBJ2-7; 12 bases are shared with TRBD2. Germline CDR1 and CDR2: SGHVS and FQNEAQ. Trimming removed 4 bases from V and 4 bases from J; junction bases left unmatched: 5. The CDR3 covers 15 residues. The DNA of the CDR3 is TGTGCCAGCAGCTCAACTAGCGGGAGGTTTTACGAGCAGTACTTC. As protein: CASSSTSGRFYEQYF.

This clonotype occurred many times. The V call is TRBV6-1, the J call TRBJ1-6; no firm D call. Germline V gives CDR1 MNHNS, CDR2 SASEGT. The V end was cut by 3 bases, the J end by 7 bases, with 13 bases between. This CDR3 is built from 15 residues. This CDR3 reads CASSERTKGNSPLHF. DNA of the CDR3: TGTGCCAGCAGTGAGAGGACTAAGGGAAATTCACCCCTCCACTTT.

This clonotype has at least ten counts. This chain connects TRBV7-9 to TRBJ2-1, with 11 bases identical to TRBD1. The germline CDR1 and CDR2 sequences are SEHNR and FQNEAQ (reference sequence). CDR3 length: 14 amino acids. After removal of 6 bases from V and 6 bases from J, the junction contained 4 bases not matched to a gene. The CDR3 loop reads CASRGQGASNEQFF. The CDR3 coding sequence is TGTGCCAGCAGAGGACAGGGGGCGAGCAATGAGCAGTTCTTC.

V and J are TRBV7-8 and TRBJ2-3; a possible D gene is TRBD1 (5 bases). This CDR3 contains 14 residues. The germline gives CDR1 SGHVS, CDR2 FQNEAQ. Trimming took off 7 bases at V and 3 bases at J, with 14 bases between the two ends. This chain's CDR3 is CASILGAVTDTQYF. The DNA of the CDR3 is TGTGCCAGCATCCTAGGGGCGGTTACAGATACGCAGTATTTT.

This clonotype was detected ten times or more. The gene calls are TRBV20-1 and TRBJ2-1; D remains unclear. Trimming stripped 4 bases from V and 4 bases from J, with 8 bases between. Germline V lookup: CDR1 DFQATT, CDR2 SNEGSKA (reference sequence). The CDR3 has 12 amino acids. The CDR3 sequence: CSAMVGYNEQFF. The CDR3, as DNA: TGCAGTGCTATGGTCGGGTACAATGAGCAGTTCTTC.

This clonotype appeared many times. V is TRBV11-2 and J is TRBJ1-2; D gene uncertain. V shed 1 base and J shed 5 bases, with 11 bases lying between them. This CDR3 is built from 14 residues. The germline CDR1 and CDR2 sequences are SGHAT and FQNNGV. DNA of the CDR3: TGTGCCAGCAGCTTAGGCGGCAGATCATATGGCTACACCTTC. Protein sequence: CASSLGGRSYGYTF.

This clonotype was counted many times. This chain connects TRBV7-2 to TRBJ2-1, with 9 bases matching TRBD1. CDR3 size: 15 residues. Germline trimming cut 6 bases from V and 5 bases from J; bases unmatched to any gene: 8. CDR1 SGHTA and CDR2 FQGNSA come from the germline V gene. This chain's CDR3 is CASRLTGGRDNEQFF. CDR3 DNA sequence: TGTGCCAGCAGGCTTACAGGGGGCAGGGACAATGAGCAGTTCTTC.